This T cell receptor (beta chain) originates from a study of T cells in Graves' hyperthyroidism and ophthalmopathy. Study-level findings and limits: Researchers found most expanded thyroid clonotypes above 0.001 in blood as well.

This clonotype has more than one count but fewer than ten. Its antigen remains unidentified. It was around 11 ml of fresh peripheral blood that supplied the PBMCs. Per the germline V gene, CDR1 is SGHTA and CDR2 is FQGNSA. The CDR3 extends over 15 amino acids. V was pared by 3 bases and J by 4 bases, with 3 bases of the junction left unmatched. Amplification of TCR beta CDR3 regions used RNA as the template. The HTBI primer set served for first-round RT-PCR of the TCR CDR3. Using its own MiXCR run on the multiplex PCR reads, TCRdb lists one record per CDR3 protein. The table records over 250,000 distinct CDR3 sequences, around 15% of them present only once.

This clonotype was sampled from a woman between 40 and 55 years old with Graves' ophthalmopathy. Sequencing input: blood. V usage is TRBV7-2 and J usage is TRBJ1-5, with TRBD1 identical over 10 bases. The CDR3, as DNA: TGTGCCAGCAGCTTTGACAGGGGGCGGAATCAGCCCCAGCATTTT. Encoded protein: CASSFDRGRNQPQHF. The full variable domain, rest sourced from reference TRBV7-2 and TRBJ1-5, is GAGVSQSPSNKVTEKGKDVELRCDPISGHTALYWYRQSLGQGLEFLIYFQGNSAPDKSGLPSDRFSAERTGGSVSTLTIQRTQQEDSAVYLCASSFDRGRNQPQHFGDGTRLSIL.